This is a list of T cell receptor beta chains from one sample in a study of human T cells and chemical hapten exposure. TCRdb reprocessed the RACE reads with MiXCR, giving one entry per CDR3 protein. The sample carries roughly 120,000 distinct CDR3 sequences, 13% recorded once. The sequencing used whole blood, collected in connection with sensitization to the hapten diphenylcyclopropenone (DPC). The origin of the receptors is a woman aged 18-29 years with alopecia areata. Some clones in this sample may be carry-over from other donors' samples. Each CDR3 is given with its conserved first and last residue. D genes are given only for firm matches. Clone size, where shown, is once, few, many, or a class for clones that have expanded.

D gene: TRBD1
clone size: .
J gene: TRBJ2-1
V gene: TRBV20-1
CDR3 DNA: TGCAGTGCTAGAGATCCATGGGGGACAGGGGATTACAATGAGCAGTTCTTC
CDR3 protein: CSARDPWGTGDYNEQFF

D gene: TRBD1
clone size: few
J gene: TRBJ2-5
V gene: TRBV4-1
CDR3 DNA: TGCGCCAGCAGCCAAGGGGACAGCCAAGAGACCCAGTACTTC
CDR3 protein: CASSQGDSQETQYF

D gene: .
clone size: few
J gene: TRBJ2-3
V gene: TRBV15
CDR3 DNA: TGTGCCACCAGCAGAGATAGCCTCCCCTGGCAGGATACGCAGTATTTT
CDR3 protein: CATSRDSLPWQDTQYF

D gene: .
clone size: many
J gene: TRBJ1-1
V gene: TRBV5-1
CDR3 DNA: TGCGCCAGCAGCTTGGAGCCGGTCGTGAACACTGAAGCTTTCTTT
CDR3 protein: CASSLEPVVNTEAFF

D gene: .
clone size: .
J gene: TRBJ2-7
V gene: TRBV7-2
CDR3 DNA: TGTGCCAGCAGCCCGCGGACAGCCTACGAGCAGTACTTC
CDR3 protein: CASSPRTAYEQYF

D gene: .
clone size: .
J gene: TRBJ2-7
V gene: TRBV5-6
CDR3 DNA: TGTGCCAGCACACAGGTCCCAAGCTCCTACGAGCAGTACTTC
CDR3 protein: CASTQVPSSYEQYF

D gene: .
clone size: .
J gene: TRBJ1-6
V gene: TRBV5-1
CDR3 DNA: TGCGCCAGCAGCGAAGACCCGGGGTTGCCCCTCCACTTT
CDR3 protein: CASSEDPGLPLHF

D gene: .
clone size: many
J gene: TRBJ1-1
V gene: TRBV11-2
CDR3 DNA: TGTGCCAGCAGCTTACATTGGACGGCCGGGGACACTGAAGCTTTCTTT
CDR3 protein: CASSLHWTAGDTEAFF

D gene: TRBD2
clone size: .
J gene: TRBJ2-7
V gene: TRBV6-2/TRBV6-3
CDR3 DNA: TGTGCCAGCAGCGGGACTAGCGGGTTTTACGAGCAGTACTTC
CDR3 protein: CASSGTSGFYEQYF

D gene: .
clone size: .
J gene: TRBJ2-3
V gene: TRBV3-1
CDR3 DNA: TGTGCCAGCAGCCAAGATATACCTCGCATCACAGATACGCAGTATTTT
CDR3 protein: CASSQDIPRITDTQYF

D gene: .
clone size: few
J gene: TRBJ1-5
V gene: TRBV6-2/TRBV6-3
CDR3 DNA: TGTGCCAGCAGTTACGAACGTCGGCAGCCCCAGCATTTT
CDR3 protein: CASSYERRQPQHF

D gene: .
clone size: .
J gene: TRBJ1-4
V gene: TRBV30
CDR3 DNA: TGTGCCCGGGAATCAACTAATGAAAAACTGTTTTTT
CDR3 protein: CARESTNEKLFF

D gene: TRBD2
clone size: .
J gene: TRBJ2-3
V gene: TRBV12-3/TRBV12-4
CDR3 DNA: TGTGCCAGCAGTTTCACTAGCGGGGGGGGCACAGATACGCAGTATTTT
CDR3 protein: CASSFTSGGGTDTQYF

D gene: .
clone size: .
J gene: TRBJ1-6
V gene: TRBV4-3
CDR3 DNA: TGCGCCAGCAGCCAAGCGGGGGGACCCAATTCACCCCTCCACTTT
CDR3 protein: CASSQAGGPNSPLHF

D gene: .
clone size: once
J gene: TRBJ1-2
V gene: TRBV2
CDR3 DNA: TGTGCCGCCCTGGGGGGACCCGTGGGCTACACCTTC
CDR3 protein: CAALGGPVGYTF

D gene: TRBD1
clone size: few
J gene: TRBJ1-5
V gene: TRBV20-1
CDR3 DNA: TGCAGTGCTAGCCGGGACAGAGATCAGCCCCAGCATTTT
CDR3 protein: CSASRDRDQPQHF

D gene: TRBD2
clone size: many
J gene: TRBJ2-2
V gene: TRBV19
CDR3 DNA: TGTGCCAGTATGAGTTGGACTAGCGGTGTAACCGGGGAGCTGTTTTTT
CDR3 protein: CASMSWTSGVTGELFF

D gene: .
clone size: many
J gene: TRBJ1-5
V gene: TRBV28
CDR3 DNA: TGTGCCAGCAGTTTATTCACGAGGCAGCCCCAGCATTTT
CDR3 protein: CASSLFTRQPQHF

D gene: .
clone size: .
J gene: TRBJ1-2
V gene: TRBV12-3/TRBV12-4
CDR3 DNA: TGTGCCAGCAGCCACAGGGTGGGTGGCTACACCTTC
CDR3 protein: CASSHRVGGYTF

D gene: TRBD1
clone size: .
J gene: TRBJ1-2
V gene: TRBV6-6
CDR3 DNA: TGTGCCAGCGTGAGGGCCTACCGGGACAGCGGAGCTAACTATGGCTACACCTTC
CDR3 protein: CASVRAYRDSGANYGYTF

D gene: TRBD2
clone size: many
J gene: TRBJ2-3
V gene: TRBV18
CDR3 DNA: TGTGCCAGCTCACCGGGGTGGCTAGCGGGGGCCCCCCAAGCAGATACGCAGTATTTT
CDR3 protein: CASSPGWLAGAPQADTQYF

D gene: .
clone size: few
J gene: TRBJ2-5
V gene: TRBV15
CDR3 DNA: TGTGCCACCAGCAGAGACCGGTACGGGTGGGAGACCCAGTACTTC
CDR3 protein: CATSRDRYGWETQYF

D gene: .
clone size: few
J gene: TRBJ2-2
V gene: TRBV6-6
CDR3 DNA: TGTGCCAGCATCGGGGGTCCCGGGGAGCTGTTTTTT
CDR3 protein: CASIGGPGELFF

D gene: .
clone size: .
J gene: TRBJ2-1
V gene: TRBV7-2
CDR3 DNA: TGTGCCAGCAGCGTCCGGGTCGGGACCGGAAATGAGCAGTTCTTC
CDR3 protein: CASSVRVGTGNEQFF

D gene: .
clone size: .
J gene: TRBJ2-2
V gene: TRBV15
CDR3 DNA: TGTGCCACCAGCAGAGAGGGTAGGGGAGTCCGGGAGCTGTTTTTT
CDR3 protein: CATSREGRGVRELFF

D gene: .
clone size: few
J gene: TRBJ1-5
V gene: TRBV19
CDR3 DNA: TGTGCCAGTAGCCTTCGTGGCGGGCAGCCCCAGCATTTT
CDR3 protein: CASSLRGGQPQHF

D gene: .
clone size: few
J gene: TRBJ2-5
V gene: TRBV4-3
CDR3 DNA: TGCGCCAGCAGCCGCAAAGTCCAAGAGACCCAGTACTTC
CDR3 protein: CASSRKVQETQYF

D gene: TRBD1
clone size: .
J gene: TRBJ1-1
V gene: TRBV14
CDR3 DNA: TGTGCCAGCAGCCACGGGTTGCGGCAGGAGGGGGCTCGAGAAGCTTTCTTT
CDR3 protein: CASSHGLRQEGAREAFF

D gene: TRBD2
clone size: many
J gene: TRBJ2-1
V gene: TRBV20-1
CDR3 DNA: TGCAGTGCTTCTAGCGGGGGGGACTACAATGAGCAGTTCTTC
CDR3 protein: CSASSGGDYNEQFF

D gene: .
clone size: many
J gene: TRBJ2-1
V gene: TRBV4-2
CDR3 DNA: TGTGCCAGCAGCCAAGATGGGGGGGGCCTCTCCTACAATGAGCAGTTCTTC
CDR3 protein: CASSQDGGGLSYNEQFF

D gene: TRBD1
clone size: few
J gene: TRBJ2-3
V gene: TRBV28
CDR3 DNA: TGTGCCAGCAGTTTGGCGGGACAGGGGTCGAGTACGCAGTATTTT
CDR3 protein: CASSLAGQGSSTQYF

D gene: .
clone size: .
J gene: TRBJ2-1
V gene: TRBV7-2
CDR3 DNA: TGTGCCAGCAGCTTGGGACAAAATGGCAATGAGCAGTTCTTC
CDR3 protein: CASSLGQNGNEQFF

D gene: .
clone size: .
J gene: TRBJ2-3
V gene: TRBV9
CDR3 DNA: TGTGCCAGCAGCGAGAGTATAATATCTAGCACAGATACGCAGTATTTT
CDR3 protein: CASSESIISSTDTQYF

D gene: TRBD1
clone size: .
J gene: TRBJ1-1
V gene: TRBV29-1
CDR3 DNA: TGCAGCGCTCTAAGGGACAGGGAGGACACTGAAGCTTTCTTT
CDR3 protein: CSALRDREDTEAFF

D gene: TRBD1
clone size: few
J gene: TRBJ1-1
V gene: TRBV7-9
CDR3 DNA: TGTGCCAGCAGCTGGGGACAGGGAGGTACCAAAGCTTTCTTT
CDR3 protein: CASSWGQGGTKAFF

D gene: TRBD1
clone size: .
J gene: TRBJ2-1
V gene: TRBV12-3/TRBV12-4
CDR3 DNA: TGTGCCAGCAGTCTCGTGGGGACAGGGGGCGGTGAGCAGTTCTTC
CDR3 protein: CASSLVGTGGGEQFF

D gene: TRBD1
clone size: .
J gene: TRBJ1-2
V gene: TRBV20-1
CDR3 DNA: TGCAGTGCTAGCCGGGACAGGGTTGGCTATGGCTACACCTTC
CDR3 protein: CSASRDRVGYGYTF

D gene: .
clone size: few
J gene: TRBJ2-3
V gene: TRBV4-3
CDR3 DNA: TGCGCCAGCAGCCAAGTCCGGGACTTCACAGATACGCAGTATTTT
CDR3 protein: CASSQVRDFTDTQYF

D gene: .
clone size: .
J gene: TRBJ1-2
V gene: TRBV5-1
CDR3 DNA: TGCGCCAGCAGCTTGGAGGGCCCGAACTATGGCTACACCTTC
CDR3 protein: CASSLEGPNYGYTF

D gene: TRBD1
clone size: .
J gene: TRBJ1-2
V gene: TRBV20-1
CDR3 DNA: TGCAGTGCTCCCGAGGACAGGGGGCTTGGCTATGGCTACACCTTC
CDR3 protein: CSAPEDRGLGYGYTF

D gene: .
clone size: few
J gene: TRBJ1-5
V gene: TRBV7-2
CDR3 DNA: TGTGCCAGCAGCTTAGTAGGAGGGACTCAGCCCCAGCATTTT
CDR3 protein: CASSLVGGTQPQHF

D gene: .
clone size: .
J gene: TRBJ1-1
V gene: TRBV11-2
CDR3 DNA: TGTGCCATCAAGGGGACTTTTCAGCCGGAAGCTTTCTTT
CDR3 protein: CAIKGTFQPEAFF

D gene: .
clone size: few
J gene: TRBJ1-1
V gene: TRBV7-9
CDR3 DNA: TGTGCCAGCAGCTTTGGTGCAGTGCACACTGAAGCTTTCTTT
CDR3 protein: CASSFGAVHTEAFF

D gene: .
clone size: few
J gene: TRBJ2-6
V gene: TRBV6-5
CDR3 DNA: TGTGCCAGCAGTTCCTACAGGTTGTCTGGGGCCAACGTCCTGACTTTC
CDR3 protein: CASSSYRLSGANVLTF

D gene: .
clone size: .
J gene: TRBJ2-7
V gene: TRBV4-3
CDR3 DNA: TGCGCCAGCAGCCAACGCCTGGGGGGTGGGTTTGCCTACGAGCAGTACTTC
CDR3 protein: CASSQRLGGGFAYEQYF